This T cell receptor beta chain was identified in a study of blood T cell repertoires in COVID-19. The overall study: Samples of COVID-19 (acute and convalescent) were obtained from the United States, Italy and Spain. PBMCs, B-cell-depleted T cells, or T cells provided the cDNA or gDNA that made up the material.

Trimming shortened V by 3 bases and J by 0 bases, and 21 bases separated the two germline ends. The CDR3 length is 19 residues. In germline, CDR1 is GTSNPN, CDR2 SVGIG (reference sequence). Study processing details: Reference gene primer amplification gave estimated nucleated cell counts. Assay used: immunoSEQ multiplex PCR; TCRdb lists only in-frame clones, some missing. V and J calls and clone size come straight from that table; D and trimming were deduced from the DNA. The sample lists about 76,000 clones, around nine tenths occurring once. The sequencing input was peripheral blood. The rearrangement links TRBV30 to TRBJ1-6; D may be TRBD1 (5 bases). This receptor was taken from a human donor in a cohort sampled during active COVID-19. The CDR3 DNA reads as TGTGCCTGGAGGCGCTTTCTGGGGCAGTCAAGCTCCTATAATTCACCCCTCCACTTT. Translation gives CAWRRFLGQSSSYNSPLHF.